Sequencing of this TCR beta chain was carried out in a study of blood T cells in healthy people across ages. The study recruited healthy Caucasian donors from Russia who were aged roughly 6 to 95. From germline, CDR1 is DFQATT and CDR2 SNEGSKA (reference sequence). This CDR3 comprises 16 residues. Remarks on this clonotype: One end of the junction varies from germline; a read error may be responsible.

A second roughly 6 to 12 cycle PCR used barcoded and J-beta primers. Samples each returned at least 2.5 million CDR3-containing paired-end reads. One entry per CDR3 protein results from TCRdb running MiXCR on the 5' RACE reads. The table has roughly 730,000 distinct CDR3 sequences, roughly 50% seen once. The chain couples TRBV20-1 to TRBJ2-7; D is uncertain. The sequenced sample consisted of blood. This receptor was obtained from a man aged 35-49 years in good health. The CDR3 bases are TGCAGTGCTAGAGATCTTGGGGTGACGGTAAAAGAGACCCAGTACTTT. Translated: CSARDLGVTVKETQYF.